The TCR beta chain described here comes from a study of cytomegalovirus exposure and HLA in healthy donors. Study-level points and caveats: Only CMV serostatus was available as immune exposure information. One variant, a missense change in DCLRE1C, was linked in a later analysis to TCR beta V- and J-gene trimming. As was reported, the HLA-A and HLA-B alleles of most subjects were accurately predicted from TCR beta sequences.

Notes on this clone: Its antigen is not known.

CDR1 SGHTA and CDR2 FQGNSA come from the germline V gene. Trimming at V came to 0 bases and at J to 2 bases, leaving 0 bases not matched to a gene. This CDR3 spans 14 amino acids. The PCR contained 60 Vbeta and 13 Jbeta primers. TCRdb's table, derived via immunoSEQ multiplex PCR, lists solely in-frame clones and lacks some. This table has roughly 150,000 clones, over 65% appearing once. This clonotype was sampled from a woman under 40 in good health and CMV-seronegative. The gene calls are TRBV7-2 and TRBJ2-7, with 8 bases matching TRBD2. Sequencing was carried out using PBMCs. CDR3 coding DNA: TGTGCCAGCAGCTTAGCTAGCGGGGCCTACGAGCAGTACTTC. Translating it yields CASSLASGAYEQYF.